This paragraph covers one T cell receptor beta chain sequence. One entry per CDR3 protein, called by TCRdb with MiXCR from the RT-PCR reads. The sample lists more than 550,000 distinct CDR3 sequences, 12% to 15% occurring once. Specimen: memory CD4+ T cells from blood. This clonotype was obtained from a female donor in good health, serving as a healthy control.

CDR3 DNA: TGTGCCAGCAGCCGACCTTGGTTC. Protein sequence: CASSRPWF. J is TRBJ2-1 and V is TRBV3-2. TRBV3-2 is a listed pseudogene. The CDR3 spans 8 residues.